The text below deals with one TCR beta chain. Germline V gene data show CDR1 as LGHNA and CDR2 as YNFKEQ. There are 15 residues in the CDR3. The V end was cut by 1 base, the J end by 1 base, with 8 bases between. The data belong to a study of shared clonotypes between healthy human individuals. Here immunoSEQ multiplex PCR was the method, and the copy in TCRdb shows in-frame clones only, minus some. Of 1.6 million or so clones detected, approximately 96% appear once; the ten largest clones hold approximately 1.2%. Both subsets, CD45RA+ naive and CD45RA-negative memory, were split from the CD4+ cells. The chain employs TRBV4-2 and TRBJ2-1, with a weak D call TRBD2 (5 bases). Source material: naive CD4+ T cells sorted from blood. Subset of the sample: CD45RA+ positively selected. The TCR sequence derives from a man younger than 40 in good health. CDR3 nucleotides: TGTGCCAGCAGCCAAGTAGGCGGGTCCTACAATGAGCAGTTCTTC. Protein product: CASSQVGGSYNEQFF.